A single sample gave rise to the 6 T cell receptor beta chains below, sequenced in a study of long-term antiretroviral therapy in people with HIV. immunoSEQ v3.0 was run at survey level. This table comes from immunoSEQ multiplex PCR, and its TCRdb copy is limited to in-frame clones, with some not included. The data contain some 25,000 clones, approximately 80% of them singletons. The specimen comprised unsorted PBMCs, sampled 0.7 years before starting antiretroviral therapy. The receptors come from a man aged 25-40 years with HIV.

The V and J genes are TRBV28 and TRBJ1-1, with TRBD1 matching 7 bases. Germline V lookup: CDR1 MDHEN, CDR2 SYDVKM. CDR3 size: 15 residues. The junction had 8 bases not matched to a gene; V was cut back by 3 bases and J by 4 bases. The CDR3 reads CASSFPTGVVTEAFF. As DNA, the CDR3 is TGTGCCAGCAGTTTCCCCACAGGGGTAGTCACTGAAGCTTTCTTT.

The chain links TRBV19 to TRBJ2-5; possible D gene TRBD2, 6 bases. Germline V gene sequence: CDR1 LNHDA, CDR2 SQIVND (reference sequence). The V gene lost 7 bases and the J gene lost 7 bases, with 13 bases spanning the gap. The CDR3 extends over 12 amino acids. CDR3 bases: TGTGCCAGTATCGGGGGAGAGGGGACCCAGTACTTC. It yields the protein CASIGGEGTQYF.

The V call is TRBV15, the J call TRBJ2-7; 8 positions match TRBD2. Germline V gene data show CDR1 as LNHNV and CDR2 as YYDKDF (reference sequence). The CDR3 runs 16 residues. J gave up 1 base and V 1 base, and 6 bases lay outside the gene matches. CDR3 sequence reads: CATSRVGAGGSYEQYF. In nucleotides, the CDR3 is TGTGCCACCAGCAGAGTGGGGGCGGGGGGTTCCTACGAGCAGTACTTC.

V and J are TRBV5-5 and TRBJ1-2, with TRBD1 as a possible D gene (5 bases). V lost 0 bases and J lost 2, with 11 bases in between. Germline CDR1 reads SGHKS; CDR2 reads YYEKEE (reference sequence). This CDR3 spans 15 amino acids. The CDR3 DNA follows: TGTGCCAGCAGCTTGGAGGGGCAGGTGAACTATGGCTACACCTTC. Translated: CASSLEGQVNYGYTF.

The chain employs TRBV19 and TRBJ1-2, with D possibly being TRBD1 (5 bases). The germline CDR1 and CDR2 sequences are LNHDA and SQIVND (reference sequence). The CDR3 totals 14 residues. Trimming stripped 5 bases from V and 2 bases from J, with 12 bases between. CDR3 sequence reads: CASSYGRGNYGYTF. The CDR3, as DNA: TGTGCCAGTAGTTATGGAAGGGGCAACTATGGCTACACCTTC.

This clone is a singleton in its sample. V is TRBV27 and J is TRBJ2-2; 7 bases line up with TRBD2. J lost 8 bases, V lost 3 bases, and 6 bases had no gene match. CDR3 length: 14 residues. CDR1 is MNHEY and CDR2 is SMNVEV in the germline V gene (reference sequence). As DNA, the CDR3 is TGTGCCAGCAGTTTCTGGGAGGGGTCAGGGGAGCTGTTTTTT. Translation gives CASSFWEGSGELFF.